This TCR beta chain was obtained from a study of PD-1 blockade in classical Hodgkin lymphoma. General observations from the study: Newly diagnosed patients reportedly trailed healthy donors in baseline TCR diversity. Repertoire difference causes, possibly disease activity or prior therapy, remain undefined.

Trimming removed 7 bases from V and 4 bases from J; junction bases left unmatched: 9. This CDR3 comprises 14 residues. Germline assignment: CDR1 MDHEN and CDR2 SYDVKM. With regard to this clone: The antigen remains undetermined.

Time point here: newly diagnosed, previously untreated cHL patient sample. CD4+ T cells were purified from thawed PBMCs by magnetic negative selection. PBMCs from patients with newly diagnosed, untreated classical Hodgkin lymphoma served as a comparison group for the relapsed/refractory trial patients. Here immunoSEQ multiplex PCR was the method, and the copy in TCRdb shows in-frame clones only, minus some. The repertoire holds tens of thousands of clones, roughly 90% seen once, with about 0.32% in the top ten. The rearrangement uses TRBV28 and TRBJ2-7, with 8 positions matching TRBD2. This receptor was taken from a human donor with classical Hodgkin lymphoma. What was sequenced was CD4+ T cells from blood. The CDR3 spells CASKGGAGGYEQYF. The CDR3 DNA reads as TGTGCCAGCAAGGGGGGCGCGGGGGGATACGAGCAGTACTTC. Supplemented by reference TRBV28 and TRBJ2-7, the full variable domain reads DVKVTQSSRYLVKRTGEKVFLECVQDMDHENMFWYRQDPGLGLRLIYFSYDVKMKEKGDIPEGYSVSREKKERFSLILESASTNQTSMYLCASKGGAGGYEQYFGPGTRLTVT.